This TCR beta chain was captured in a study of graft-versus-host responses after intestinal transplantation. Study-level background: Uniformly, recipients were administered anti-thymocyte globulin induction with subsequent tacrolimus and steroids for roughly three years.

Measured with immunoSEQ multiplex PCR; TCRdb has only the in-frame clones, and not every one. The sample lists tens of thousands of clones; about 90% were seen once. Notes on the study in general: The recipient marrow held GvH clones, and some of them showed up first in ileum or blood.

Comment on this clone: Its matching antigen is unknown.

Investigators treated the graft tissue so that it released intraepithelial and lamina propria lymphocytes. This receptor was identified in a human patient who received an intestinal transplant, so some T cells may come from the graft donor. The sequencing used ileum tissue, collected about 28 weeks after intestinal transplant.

In DNA, the CDR3 is TGTGCCAGCAGCTCAGGGTCTAGGGACTATGGCTACACCTTC. Translated, it gives CASSSGSRDYGYTF. The chain uses TRBV5-4 and TRBJ1-2, with D possibly matching TRBD1 (5 bases). Germline V gene lookup returns CDR1 SGHNT and CDR2 YYREEE (reference sequence). The germline V and J ends were trimmed by 3 bases and 3 bases, with 12 bases remaining between them. This CDR3 is built from 14 residues.